A selection of T cell receptor beta chains follows, all from one sample in a study of cytomegalovirus exposure and HLA in healthy donors. Sequencing used immunoSEQ multiplex PCR; TCRdb keeps in-frame clones, though not all of them. Here the sample spans over 150,000 clones, 82% being singletons. Sequencing input: PBMCs. Every receptor here comes from a girl aged 2 to 9 in good health and CMV-seropositive. The CDR3 runs from the conserved cysteine through the conserved F or W. D genes are given only for firm matches. The listing skips clone size in some rows; elsewhere it reads once, few, many or a size class.

v_call	d_call	clone_size	j_call	cdr3_nt	cdr3_aa
TRBV6-5	-	few	TRBJ2-5	TGTGCCAGCAGTTCGCGTAATCAAGAGACCCAGTACTTC	CASSSRNQETQYF
TRBV7-9	TRBD1	few	TRBJ2-7	TGTGCCAGCAGCGCGACAGGGGACGAGCAGTACTTC	CASSATGDEQYF
TRBV5-1	TRBD2	-	TRBJ2-3	TGCGCCAGCAGCTTATACGGACTAGCGGGAGGGCCGATCGGAGATACGCAGTATTTT	CASSLYGLAGGPIGDTQYF
TRBV19	TRBD1	once	TRBJ1-1	TGTGCCAGTAGTCCTCGACAGGGCCTAGAAGCTTTCTTT	CASSPRQGLEAFF
TRBV6-1	-	-	TRBJ1-3	TGTGCCAGCAGTGAAGGAGGGGGAGGAAACACCATATATTTT	CASSEGGGGNTIYF
TRBV28	-	-	TRBJ2-5	TGTGCCAGCAGCGGTGCAGGGAATGAGGAGACCCAGTACTTC	CASSGAGNEETQYF
TRBV27	TRBD1	few	TRBJ1-2	TGTGCCAGCAGTCGGACAGGGAACTATGGCTACACCTTC	CASSRTGNYGYTF
TRBV18	TRBD1	-	TRBJ1-4	TGTGCCAGCTCGCCCGGACAGGGTGGGGAAAAACTGTTTTTT	CASSPGQGGEKLFF
TRBV5-1	TRBD2	-	TRBJ2-1	TGCGCCAGCAGGGCGGGAGTACATGAGCAGTTCTTC	CASRAGVHEQFF
TRBV2	-	-	TRBJ2-1	TGTGCCAGCAGTCTCGGAGTAAACAATGAGCAGTTCTTC	CASSLGVNNEQFF
TRBV28	-	-	TRBJ1-1	TGTGCCAGCAGTTCTATACGCTTCGAGTTTGGGGGCGGTGCCGCTGAAGCTTTCTTT	CASSSIRFEFGGGAAEAFF
TRBV4-1	TRBD1	-	TRBJ2-5	TGCGCCAGCAGCCTGGGACAGCAAGAGACCCAGTACTTC	CASSLGQQETQYF
TRBV29-1	TRBD1	-	TRBJ1-2	TGCAGCGTTGTTGGGACAGGGGATGGCTACACCTTC	CSVVGTGDGYTF
TRBV7-2	TRBD2	-	TRBJ2-1	TGTGCCAGCAGCTTGGGGGGACTAGCGCATGAGCAGTTCTTC	CASSLGGLAHEQFF
TRBV18	-	-	TRBJ1-5	TGTGCCAGCTCACCACCGACCTTTCTCGAGGCGGCTTATAGCAATCAGCCCCAGCATTTT	CASSPPTFLEAAYSNQPQHF
TRBV6-5	-	-	TRBJ2-5	TGTGCCAGCAGTTCGTCGAAAGCGGCACAAGAGACCCAGTACTTC	CASSSSKAAQETQYF
TRBV7-3	-	-	TRBJ2-3	TGTGCCAGCAGCTTAAAGGGGGAGGGAGATACGCAGTATTTT	CASSLKGEGDTQYF
TRBV12-5	-	once	TRBJ2-5	TGTGCTAGTGGTACGGGGGGCCCAGAGACCCAGTACTTC	CASGTGGPETQYF
TRBV2	TRBD1	-	TRBJ1-3	TGTGCCAGCAGGGCCCGAGTGACAGGGGGTTGGAATTTT	CASRARVTGGWNF
TRBV4-1	-	once	TRBJ2-3	TGCGCCAGCAGCCTCGGCAGGGGAGATACGCAGTATTTT	CASSLGRGDTQYF
TRBV2	-	-	TRBJ2-1	TGTGCCAGCCGAGGGCCCCGGTCCTACAATGAGCAGTTCTTC	CASRGPRSYNEQFF
TRBV7-9	-	-	TRBJ2-7	TGTGCCAGCAGCTTAGCAGGGGTGGACGAGCAGTACTTC	CASSLAGVDEQYF
TRBV29-1	-	-	TRBJ1-2	TGCAGCGGGGGGGGAACAGCGACCCACTATGGCTACACCTTC	CSGGGTATHYGYTF
TRBV5-4	TRBD1	-	TRBJ1-1	TGTGCCAGCAGCGCGGGGGCAGGGGGCGAATTCGGGGCTTTCTTT	CASSAGAGGEFGAFF
TRBV7-2	-	-	TRBJ1-1	TGTGCCAGCAGCAAGCCCGGACACCTGGGGACTGAAGCTTTCTTT	CASSKPGHLGTEAFF
TRBV10-1	TRBD2	-	TRBJ2-1	TGCGCCAGCAGTGAGTCGATAGGGAGGGCCTACAATGAGCAGTTCTTC	CASSESIGRAYNEQFF
TRBV30	TRBD2	-	TRBJ2-3	TGTGCCTGGCAGACTAGCGGGACAGCTAGCACAGATACGCAGTATTTT	CAWQTSGTASTDTQYF
TRBV4-1	TRBD2	-	TRBJ2-1	TGCGCCAGCAGACTAGCGGGAGGCTATGAGCAGTTCTTC	CASRLAGGYEQFF
TRBV13	-	few	TRBJ2-1	TGTGCCAGCAGCTCGTACAATGAGCAGTTCTTC	CASSSYNEQFF
TRBV27	TRBD2	-	TRBJ2-5	TGTGCCAGCAGTTTTGGGACTAGTGGGGAGACCCAGTACTTC	CASSFGTSGETQYF
TRBV19	TRBD2	-	TRBJ2-7	TGTGCCAGTAGTATTAGCGGGAGTAACGAGCAGTACTTC	CASSISGSNEQYF
TRBV7-6	-	-	TRBJ1-2	TGTGCCAGCAGCTTAGGGCAGTTCTATGGCTACACCTTC	CASSLGQFYGYTF
TRBV18	TRBD1	-	TRBJ1-1	TGTGCCAGCTCACCAAGGGACAGGGTTTTAGTGAACACTGAAGCTTTCTTT	CASSPRDRVLVNTEAFF
TRBV6-5	-	-	TRBJ1-1	TGTGCCAGCAGCAGGGGAGACCGAGCTTTCTTT	CASSRGDRAFF
TRBV6-5	-	-	TRBJ1-1	TGTGCCAGCAGCCAGGGCCACCAAGCTTTCTTT	CASSQGHQAFF
TRBV5-6	TRBD1	once	TRBJ1-5	TGTGCCAGCAGCACCCGGACAGGACGTAGCAATCAGCCCCAGCATTTT	CASSTRTGRSNQPQHF
TRBV29-1	TRBD2	-	TRBJ2-1	TGCAGCGTTAGCGGACCGGGACTAGGCGAGCAGTTCTTC	CSVSGPGLGEQFF
TRBV6-1	TRBD1	-	TRBJ1-2	TGTGCCAGCACGACAGGGATTGACTATGGCTACACCTTC	CASTTGIDYGYTF
TRBV30	-	-	TRBJ1-6	TGTGCCTGGAGTGCCACGCAGGACGGGGATTCACCCCTCCACTTT	CAWSATQDGDSPLHF
TRBV30	-	-	TRBJ2-2	TGTGCCTGGCTGGAGAGCCCGGGAGCCGGGGAGCTGTTTTTT	CAWLESPGAGELFF
TRBV7-3	-	-	TRBJ1-1	TGTGCCAGCAGCTTCGGAGGGGCTGAAGCTTTCTTT	CASSFGGAEAFF
TRBV28	TRBD1	medium-sized	TRBJ2-1	TGTGCCAGCAGACAGGGGGAGGTCTACAATGAGCAGTTCTTC	CASRQGEVYNEQFF
TRBV15	-	-	TRBJ1-1	TGTGCCACCAGCACCCTAGGGGTGACAGGATACACTGAAGCTTTCTTT	CATSTLGVTGYTEAFF
TRBV13	TRBD1	-	TRBJ2-4	TGTGCCAGCAGCCCAGGACAGGGCCTAGCCAAAAACATTCAGTACTTC	CASSPGQGLAKNIQYF
TRBV28	TRBD2	-	TRBJ2-5	TGTGCCAGCAGTTTTGACGGACTAGCGGGCCAAGAGACCCAGTACTTC	CASSFDGLAGQETQYF
TRBV29-1	-	-	TRBJ2-3	TGCAGCGTTGGGGCGGGAATAGATACGCAGTATTTT	CSVGAGIDTQYF
TRBV28	TRBD1	few	TRBJ2-7	TGTGCCAGCAGTTTCTTCCTGGGACAGGGATTAATGTACGAGCAGTACTTC	CASSFFLGQGLMYEQYF
TRBV5-4	-	-	TRBJ2-5	TGTGCCAGCAGCTTGGTGGAGGCGGGGCGAGAGACCCAGTACTTC	CASSLVEAGRETQYF
TRBV7-9	TRBD2	-	TRBJ2-3	TGTGCCAGCAGCCTCGGACTAGCAGGGTCTATGGATACGCAGTATTTT	CASSLGLAGSMDTQYF
TRBV6-1	-	-	TRBJ2-3	TGTGCCAGCAGGGTCAGGGCCACAGATACGCAGTATTTT	CASRVRATDTQYF
TRBV2	TRBD2	-	TRBJ2-2	TGTGCCAGCACCCAAGGGGCGGGAGTTGCCACCGGGGAGCTGTTTTTT	CASTQGAGVATGELFF
TRBV7-6	-	-	TRBJ2-3	TGTGCCAGCAGCTTAGTAGGGAGAGGTACAGATACGCAGTATTTT	CASSLVGRGTDTQYF
TRBV19	-	once	TRBJ2-4	TGTGCCAGTAGTTTCGGACGGACTTGGGTTGGTGGCAAAAACATTCAGTACTTC	CASSFGRTWVGGKNIQYF
TRBV4-2	TRBD2	-	TRBJ2-7	TGTGCCAGCAGCCAAGATGGCACGGGAGGGGGGCGGTACGAGCAGTACTTC	CASSQDGTGGGRYEQYF
TRBV28	TRBD1	-	TRBJ1-1	TGTGCCACGTACAGGGGGCAGTGGACTGAAGCTTTCTTT	CATYRGQWTEAFF
TRBV6-1	-	-	TRBJ2-7	TGTGCCAGCAGCCCAAAGGAGGGGGCGTCCCACGAGCAGTACTTC	CASSPKEGASHEQYF
TRBV27	-	-	TRBJ1-1	TGTGCCAGCAGCGTCCAGGGAACCACTGAAGCTTTCTTT	CASSVQGTTEAFF
TRBV5-6	-	-	TRBJ2-5	TGTGCCAGCAGCTTGTTGGCTCAAGAGACCCAGTACTTC	CASSLLAQETQYF
TRBV30	-	few	TRBJ1-5	TGTGCCTGGAGTGTGTCGCGAAATCAGCCCCAGCATTTT	CAWSVSRNQPQHF